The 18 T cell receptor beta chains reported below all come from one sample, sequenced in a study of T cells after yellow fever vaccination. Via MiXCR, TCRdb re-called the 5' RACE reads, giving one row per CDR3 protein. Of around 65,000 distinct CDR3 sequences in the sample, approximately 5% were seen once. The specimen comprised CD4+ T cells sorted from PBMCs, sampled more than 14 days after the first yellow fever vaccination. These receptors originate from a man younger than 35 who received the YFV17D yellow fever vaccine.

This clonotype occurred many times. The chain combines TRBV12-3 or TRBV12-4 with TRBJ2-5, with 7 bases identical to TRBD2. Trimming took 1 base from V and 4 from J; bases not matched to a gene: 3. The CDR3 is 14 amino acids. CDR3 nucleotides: TGTGCCAGCAGTTTAGTGGTAGCGGGAGAGACCCAGTACTTC. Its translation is CASSLVVAGETQYF.

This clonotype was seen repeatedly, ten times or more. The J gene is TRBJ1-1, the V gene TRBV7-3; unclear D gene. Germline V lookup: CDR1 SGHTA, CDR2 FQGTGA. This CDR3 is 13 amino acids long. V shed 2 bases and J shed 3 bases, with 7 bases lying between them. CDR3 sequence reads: CASSLLADTEAFF. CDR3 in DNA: TGTGCCAGCAGCTTATTGGCGGACACTGAAGCTTTCTTT. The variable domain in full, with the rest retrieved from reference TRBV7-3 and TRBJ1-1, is GAGVSQTPSNKVTEKGKYVELRCDPISGHTALYWYRQSLGQGPEFLIYFQGTGAADDSGLPNDRFFAVRPEGSVSTLKIQRTERGDSAVYLCASSLLADTEAFFGQGTRLTVV.

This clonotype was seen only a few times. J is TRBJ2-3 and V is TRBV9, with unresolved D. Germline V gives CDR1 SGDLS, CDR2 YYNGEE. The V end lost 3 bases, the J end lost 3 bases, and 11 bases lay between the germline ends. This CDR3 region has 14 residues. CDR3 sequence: CASSEAQPTDTQYF. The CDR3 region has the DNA TGTGCCAGCAGCGAGGCGCAACCGACAGATACGCAGTATTTT.

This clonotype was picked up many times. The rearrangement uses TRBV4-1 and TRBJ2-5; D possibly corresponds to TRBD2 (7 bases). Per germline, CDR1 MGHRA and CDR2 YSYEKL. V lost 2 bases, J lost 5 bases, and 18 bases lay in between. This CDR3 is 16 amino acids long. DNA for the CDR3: TGCGCCAGCAGCCAACCGGGGGGCGCGGTCCATGAGACCCAGTACTTC. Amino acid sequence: CASSQPGGAVHETQYF.

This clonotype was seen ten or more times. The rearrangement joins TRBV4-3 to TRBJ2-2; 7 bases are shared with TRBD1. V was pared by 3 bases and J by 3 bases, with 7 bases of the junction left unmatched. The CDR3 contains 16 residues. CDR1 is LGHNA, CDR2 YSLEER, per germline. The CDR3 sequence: CASSHSKDRDTGELFF. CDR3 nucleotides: TGCGCCAGCAGCCACTCGAAAGACAGGGACACCGGGGAGCTGTTTTTT.

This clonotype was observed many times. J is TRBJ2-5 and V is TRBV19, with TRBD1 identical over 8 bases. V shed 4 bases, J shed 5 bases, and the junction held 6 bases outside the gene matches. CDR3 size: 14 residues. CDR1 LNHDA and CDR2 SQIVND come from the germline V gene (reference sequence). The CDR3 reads CASSTGQAVETQYF. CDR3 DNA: TGTGCCAGTAGTACGGGACAGGCCGTGGAGACCCAGTACTTC.

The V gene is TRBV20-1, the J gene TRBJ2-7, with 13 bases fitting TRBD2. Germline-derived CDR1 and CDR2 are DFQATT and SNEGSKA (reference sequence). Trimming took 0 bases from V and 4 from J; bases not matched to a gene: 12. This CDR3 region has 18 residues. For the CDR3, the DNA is TGCAGTGCTAGAGATCTGGGGCGTGGGACTAGCGGGACTTACGAGCAGTACTTC. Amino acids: CSARDLGRGTSGTYEQYF.

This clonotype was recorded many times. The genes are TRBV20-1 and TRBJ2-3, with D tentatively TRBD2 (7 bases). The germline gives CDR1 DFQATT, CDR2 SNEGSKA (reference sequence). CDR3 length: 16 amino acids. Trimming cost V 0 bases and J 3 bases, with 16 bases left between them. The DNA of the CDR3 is TGCAGTGCTAGAGATTCGGGCGGGGGCCTTACAGATACGCAGTATTTT. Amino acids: CSARDSGGGLTDTQYF.

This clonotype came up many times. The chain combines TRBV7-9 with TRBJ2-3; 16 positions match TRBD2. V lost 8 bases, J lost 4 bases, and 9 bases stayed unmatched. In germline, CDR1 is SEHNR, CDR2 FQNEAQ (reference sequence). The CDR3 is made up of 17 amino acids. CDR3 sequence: CASVTGTSGGAADTQYF. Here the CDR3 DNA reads TGTGCCAGCGTCACCGGGACTAGCGGGGGGGCCGCAGATACGCAGTATTTT.

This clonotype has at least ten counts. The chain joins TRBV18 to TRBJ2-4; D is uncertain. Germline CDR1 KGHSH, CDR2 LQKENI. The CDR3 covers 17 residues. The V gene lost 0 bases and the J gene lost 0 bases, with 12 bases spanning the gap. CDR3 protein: CASSPPGPQVAKNIQYF. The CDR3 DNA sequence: TGTGCCAGCTCACCACCGGGCCCACAAGTAGCCAAAAACATTCAGTACTTC.

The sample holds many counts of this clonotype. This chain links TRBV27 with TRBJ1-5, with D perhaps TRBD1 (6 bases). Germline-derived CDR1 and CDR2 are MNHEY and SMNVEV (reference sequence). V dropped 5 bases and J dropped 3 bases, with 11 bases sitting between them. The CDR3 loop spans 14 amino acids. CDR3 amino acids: CASSPGGPNQPQHF. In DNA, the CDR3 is TGTGCCAGCAGTCCCGGGGGCCCCAATCAGCCCCAGCATTTT.

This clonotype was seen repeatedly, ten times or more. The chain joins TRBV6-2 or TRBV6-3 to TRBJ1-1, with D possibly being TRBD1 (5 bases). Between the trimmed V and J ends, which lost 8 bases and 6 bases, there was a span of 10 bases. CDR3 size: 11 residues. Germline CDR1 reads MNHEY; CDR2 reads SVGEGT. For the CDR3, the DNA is TGTGCCAGCGGATCGACAGCTGAAGCTTTCTTT. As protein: CASGSTAEAFF.

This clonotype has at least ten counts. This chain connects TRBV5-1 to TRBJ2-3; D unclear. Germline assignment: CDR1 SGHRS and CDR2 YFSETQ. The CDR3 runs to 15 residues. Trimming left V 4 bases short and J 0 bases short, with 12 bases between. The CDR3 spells CASSDTSTSTDTQYF. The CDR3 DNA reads TGCGCCAGCAGCGACACGTCGACCAGCACAGATACGCAGTATTTT.

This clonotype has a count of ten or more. This CDR3 reads CASSERGQGYYGYTF. CDR3 bases: TGTGCCAGCAGTGAACGGGGCCAGGGCTACTATGGCTACACCTTC. This chain links TRBV2 with TRBJ1-2, with D possibly matching TRBD1 (5 bases). Germline CDR1 is SNHLY and CDR2 is FYNNEI. Between the trimmed V and J ends, which lost 2 bases and 3 bases, there was a span of 13 bases. This CDR3 is 15 amino acids long. Drawing the rest from reference TRBV2 and TRBJ1-2, the complete variable domain is EPEVTQTPSHQVTQMGQEVILRCVPISNHLYFYWYRQILGQKVEFLVSFYNNEISEKSEIFDDQFSVERPDGSNFTLKIRSTKLEDSAMYFCASSERGQGYYGYTFGSGTRLTVV.

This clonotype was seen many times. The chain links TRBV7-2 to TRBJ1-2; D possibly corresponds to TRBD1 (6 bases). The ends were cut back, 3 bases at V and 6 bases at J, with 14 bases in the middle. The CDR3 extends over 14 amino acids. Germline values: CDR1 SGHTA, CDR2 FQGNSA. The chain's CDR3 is CASSFVGGANGYTF. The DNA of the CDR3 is TGTGCCAGCAGCTTCGTCGGGGGGGCTAATGGCTACACCTTC.

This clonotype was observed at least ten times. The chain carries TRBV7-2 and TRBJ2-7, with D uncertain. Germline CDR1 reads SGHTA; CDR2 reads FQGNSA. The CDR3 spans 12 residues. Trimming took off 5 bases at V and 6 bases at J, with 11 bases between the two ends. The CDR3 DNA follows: TGTGCCAGCAGCCAGGACGATGCCGAGCAGTACTTC. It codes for CASSQDDAEQYF.

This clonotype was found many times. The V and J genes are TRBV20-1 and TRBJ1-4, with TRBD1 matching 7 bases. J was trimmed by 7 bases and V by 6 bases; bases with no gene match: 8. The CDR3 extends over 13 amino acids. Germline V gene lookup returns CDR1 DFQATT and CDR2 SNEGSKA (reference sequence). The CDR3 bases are TGCAGTGCCACAGGGGAATGGGGTGAAAAACTGTTTTTT. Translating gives CSATGEWGEKLFF.

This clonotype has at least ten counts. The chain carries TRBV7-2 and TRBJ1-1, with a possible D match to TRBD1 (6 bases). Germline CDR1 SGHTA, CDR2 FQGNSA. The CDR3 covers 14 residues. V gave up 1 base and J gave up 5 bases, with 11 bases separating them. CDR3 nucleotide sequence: TGTGCCAGCAGCTTAGTATCAGGGGCAACTGAAGCTTTCTTT. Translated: CASSLVSGATEAFF.